Sequencing of this TCR beta chain was carried out in a study of cytomegalovirus exposure and HLA in healthy donors. Overall study context: HLA-typed donors contributed some 85 million unique TCRs, which were held in an early data release.

Study-wide results and caveats: There were some V segments, including TRBV6-2 and TRBV6-3, excluded as indistinguishable.

The CDR3 totals 16 residues. Germline CDR1 reads MDHEN; CDR2 reads SYDVKM. Unmatched junction bases numbered 10, after V lost 4 bases and J lost 6 bases. Amplification used 60 Vbeta primers and 13 Jbeta primers. Under the authors' procedure: As a later analysis found, there were approximately 80 million unique TCR beta chains, of which roughly 11 million were shared. Clones were sequenced by immunoSEQ multiplex PCR, and TCRdb holds only the in-frame ones, with some missing. D and trimming come from the DNA, and the V and J calls and clone size come from that table. The table shows approximately 190,000 clones, with around 78% occurring only once. A note on this clone: No antigen is known for it.

The chain recombines TRBV28 with TRBJ1-5; the match to TRBD1 covers 9 bases. The clonotype originates from a woman in her 30s in good health and CMV-seropositive. Specimen: PBMCs. The CDR3 here is CASSSPTGGHGQPQHF. CDR3 DNA: TGTGCCAGCAGTTCGCCGACAGGGGGTCACGGTCAGCCCCAGCATTTT.